This TCR beta chain was observed in a study of blood T cell repertoires in COVID-19. Turning to the study itself: Material from acute and convalescent COVID-19 was sourced from the United States, Italy and Spain. PBMCs, B-cell-depleted T cells, or T cells provided the cDNA or gDNA that made up the material.

As handled by the study authors: Estimation of nucleated cell counts was performed using reference gene primer amplification. Produced via immunoSEQ multiplex PCR; TCRdb's table is partial and in-frame only. The DNA was the basis for D and trimming; V, J and clone size are from that table. The sample records some 97,000 clones, around four fifths being singletons. This CDR3 is 13 amino acids long. Trimming removed 4 bases from V and 5 bases from J, with 11 bases in between. CDR1 is LNHNV and CDR2 is YYDKDF in the germline V gene (reference sequence). The chain couples TRBV15 to TRBJ1-1; tentatively, D is TRBD1 (5 bases). The sequence was obtained from a man between 45 and 60 years old with active or convalescent COVID-19. Sequenced material: peripheral blood. CDR3 residues: CATSTGEGTEAFF. The CDR3 DNA sequence: TGTGCCACCAGCACGGGGGAAGGAACTGAAGCTTTCTTT.